Listed below are T cell receptor beta chains from one sample, sequenced in a study of Graves' ophthalmopathy and Graves' hyperthyroidism. MiXCR was run by TCRdb on the multiplex PCR reads, yielding one entry per CDR3 protein. Found here are nearly 400,000 distinct CDR3 sequences, around 16% of them singletons; the top ten hold about 1.4%. The specimen sequenced was peripheral blood. Receptor source: a woman under 30 with Graves' ophthalmopathy. The CDR3 runs from the conserved cysteine through the conserved F or W. A D gene is named only where the DNA matches it firmly. Expanded clones are given a class, and other clones once, few, many or no size at all.

>NA|TRBJ1-1|NA|TRBV19
TGTGCCAGTAATTCCGGGTCGGACAGAATCACTGAAGCTTTCTTT
CASNSGSDRITEAFF
>TRBD2|TRBJ2-7|many|TRBV5-1
TGCGCCAGCAGCTTGGAGGCTAGCGGGGGGGTCAGCTCCTACGAGCAGTACTTC
CASSLEASGGVSSYEQYF
>NA|TRBJ2-2|many|TRBV28
TGTGCCAGCAGCCCCTTTCTAGGGCCCGACGACACCGGGGAGCTGTTTTTT
CASSPFLGPDDTGELFF
>TRBD2|TRBJ2-5|many|TRBV6-2/TRBV6-3
TGTGCCAGCAGTTACTCAGGACTAGCGTCGGAGACCCAGTACTTC
CASSYSGLASETQYF
>NA|TRBJ1-2|many|TRBV11-2
TGTGCCAGCAGCGAGGGACTCCCGACGAATGGCTACACCTTC
CASSEGLPTNGYTF
>TRBD1|TRBJ1-2|many|TRBV7-3
TGTGCCAGCAGCTTTACCCTATTACCGGGACAGGGATCGACTTATGGCTACACCTTC
CASSFTLLPGQGSTYGYTF
>NA|TRBJ1-2|NA|TRBV20-1
TGCAGTGCTAGAGGTACCGGGACACTCTCTCATAACTATGGCTACACCTTC
CSARGTGTLSHNYGYTF
>TRBD1|TRBJ2-3|NA|TRBV4-1
TGCGCCAGCAGCCAAGAGAGGGGGCGTTTACCCACAGATACGCAGTATTTT
CASSQERGRLPTDTQYF
>NA|TRBJ2-5|many|TRBV29-1
TGCAGCGTTGTGGTATGGGAGGAGACCCAGTACTTC
CSVVVWEETQYF
>NA|TRBJ2-2|many|TRBV7-2
TGTGCCAGCAGCCCCCGAGTCTACGGGGAGCTGTTTTTT
CASSPRVYGELFF
>TRBD2|TRBJ2-6|many|TRBV6-6
TGTGCCAGCAGTTCCAACCGTGGGGGGGTCTTCTCTGGGGCCAACGTCCTGACTTTC
CASSSNRGGVFSGANVLTF
>NA|TRBJ1-5|many|TRBV20-1
TGCAGTGCTAGAGGGCAGCCCCAGCATTTT
CSARGQPQHF
>TRBD2|TRBJ2-3|few|TRBV20-1
TGCAGTGCTAGAGGTAGCGGGGGTTACACAGATACGCAGTATTTT
CSARGSGGYTDTQYF
>NA|TRBJ1-5|many|TRBV12-3/TRBV12-4
TGTGCCAGCAGTTTTGGGGGTCGGCCCCAGCATTTT
CASSFGGRPQHF
>TRBD1|TRBJ1-5|many|TRBV28
TGTGCCAGCCGGCGGACAGGGTTCTTTCAGCCCCAGCATTTT
CASRRTGFFQPQHF
>TRBD1|TRBJ2-5|NA|TRBV6-1
TGTGCCAGCACCCAGGGGACAGGGAGAGAGACCCAGTACTTC
CASTQGTGRETQYF
>TRBD2|TRBJ2-2|NA|TRBV4-1
TGCGCCAGCAGCCCTCTAGCGGGGGCAGCCGGGAAGCTGTTTTTT
CASSPLAGAAGKLFF
>NA|TRBJ1-5|NA|TRBV12-3/TRBV12-4
TGTGCCAGCAGTTTTTGGATGGGGGGACGCAATCAGCCCCAGCATTTT
CASSFWMGGRNQPQHF
>NA|TRBJ2-7|many|TRBV2
TGTGCCAGCGCAGGGAATCTCGACTACGAGCAGTACTTC
CASAGNLDYEQYF
>NA|TRBJ2-6|NA|TRBV27
TGTGCCAGCCGACCTCAGAGATCTGGGGCCAACGTCCTAACTTTC
CASRPQRSGANVLTF
>NA|TRBJ1-2|NA|TRBV6-2/TRBV6-3
TGTGCCAGCAGTTACTCGACTCAGGCAAGATATGGCTACACCTTC
CASSYSTQARYGYTF
>TRBD1|TRBJ1-6|NA|TRBV12-3/TRBV12-4
TGTGCCAGCAGGGAGACAGGGCTAGATTCACCCCTCCACTTT
CASRETGLDSPLHF
>NA|TRBJ1-1|many|TRBV29-1
TGCAGCGTTGAACGGCGGCAGAACACTGAAGCTTTCTTT
CSVERRQNTEAFF
>TRBD1|TRBJ2-7|many|TRBV18
TGTGCCAGCTCACCACGACAAGGGGGCGACGAGCAGTACTTC
CASSPRQGGDEQYF
>NA|TRBJ1-2|many|TRBV11-2
TGTGCCAGCAGCTACAGGCACTATGGCTACACCTTC
CASSYRHYGYTF
>NA|TRBJ2-7|many|TRBV20-1
TGCAGTGCTGTCCCCGACACTGAGTCCTACGAGCAGTACTTC
CSAVPDTESYEQYF
>NA|TRBJ2-7|many|TRBV5-1
TGCGCCAGCAGCTTGGGCTACGTTTACGAGCAGTACTTC
CASSLGYVYEQYF
>TRBD1|TRBJ2-5|few|TRBV28
TGTGCCAGCAGTGGGGGGACAGGGGCCCCGGAGACCCAGTACTTC
CASSGGTGAPETQYF
>TRBD1|TRBJ1-3|many|TRBV6-5
TGTGCCAGCGGACAGGACTCTGGAAACACCATATATTTT
CASGQDSGNTIYF
>NA|TRBJ2-7|many|TRBV7-8
TGTGCCAGCAGCTTAGCTCCCCAAACGAGGTACGAGCAGTACTTC
CASSLAPQTRYEQYF